These 23 T cell receptor beta chains originate from one sample sequenced in a study of glioma-infiltrating T cells after dendritic cell vaccination. The data were produced by immunoSEQ multiplex PCR, yet TCRdb's version contains in-frame clones alone and is incomplete. Of 90,000 to 100,000 clones in the sample, over 60% were seen once. The material sequenced was blood, taken before dendritic cell vaccination. These receptor sequences come from a human donor with glioblastoma.

With regard to this clone: The same CDR3 is also encoded by other DNA sequences in this sample. V gene TRBV5-1 combines with J gene TRBJ1-2, with TRBD1 matching 8 bases. Losses at the gene ends were 4 bases for V and 2 bases for J; bases not matched to a gene: 4. This CDR3 region has 14 residues. From germline, CDR1 is SGHRS and CDR2 YFSETQ. CDR3 loop: CASSRGQGNYGYTF. CDR3 DNA sequence: TGCGCCAGCAGCCGAGGACAGGGCAACTATGGCTACACCTTC.

This clone appeared a few times. This chain joins TRBV7-9 and TRBJ2-1; 8 bases map to TRBD2. Germline V lookup: CDR1 SEHNR, CDR2 FQNEAQ (reference sequence). Trimming took 8 bases from V and 0 from J; bases not matched to a gene: 18. The CDR3 length is 19 residues. CDR3 in DNA: TGTGCCAGCTCAGCGATCATAGCGGGACAATCTAGCTCCTACAATGAGCAGTTCTTC. As protein: CASSAIIAGQSSSYNEQFF.

J is TRBJ1-2 and V is TRBV4-2; 7 bases match TRBD1. The CDR3 sequence is 14 residues long. Germline CDR1 LGHNA, CDR2 YNFKEQ. V gave up 2 bases and J gave up 6 bases; unmatched junction bases: 6. In DNA, the CDR3 is TGTGCCAGCAGCCAAAACGACAGGGAGGATGGCTACACCTTC. As protein: CASSQNDREDGYTF.

This rearrangement joins TRBV6-5 to TRBJ1-1; TRBD1 agrees at 8 bases. V gave up 2 bases and J gave up 6 bases; unmatched junction bases: 5. In germline, CDR1 is MNHEY, CDR2 SVGAGI. The CDR3 spans 14 residues. CDR3 residues: CASSYGGQGSEAFF. The DNA of the CDR3 is TGTGCCAGCAGTTACGGCGGACAGGGTTCTGAAGCTTTCTTT.

The V call is TRBV23-1, the J call TRBJ2-5; 8 bases map to TRBD1. TRBV23-1 is annotated as an ORF whose role is uncertain. The CDR3 spans 13 residues. The V gene end was trimmed by 6 bases and the J gene end by 4 bases; junction bases not matched to a gene: 4. The CDR3 loop is CASREDRGETQYF. The CDR3, as DNA: TGCGCCAGCAGGGAAGACAGGGGAGAGACCCAGTACTTC.

This chain connects TRBV11-2 to TRBJ2-3; 7 bases align to TRBD2. The CDR3 has 17 residues. The germline V gene encodes CDR1 SGHAT and CDR2 FQNNGV. The J segment lost 0 bases and the V segment lost 5 bases, leaving 11 bases of the junction unmatched. This chain's CDR3 is CASSGGRAGLSTDTQYF. DNA of the CDR3: TGTGCCAGCAGCGGTGGGAGGGCCGGTTTAAGCACAGATACGCAGTATTTT. Filled out from reference TRBV11-2 and TRBJ2-3, the complete variable domain reads EAGVAQSPRYKIIEKRQSVAFWCNPISGHATLYWYQQILGQGPKLLIQFQNNGVVDDSQLPKDRFSAERLKGVDSTLKIQPAKLEDSAVYLCASSGGRAGLSTDTQYFGPGTRLTVL.

This rearrangement joins TRBV2 to TRBJ1-1; D may be TRBD1 (6 bases). This CDR3 region has 13 residues. V was trimmed by 6 bases and J by 7 bases, leaving 15 bases between them. The V gene's germline CDR1 is SNHLY and CDR2 FYNNEI. The CDR3 DNA follows: TGTGCCAGCAGGCCTACAGGGTTGGTTGAAGCTTTCTTT. As protein: CASRPTGLVEAFF.

This chain links TRBV5-6 with TRBJ2-7; 12 nucleotides line up with TRBD2. The CDR3 spans 14 residues. V shed 3 bases, J shed 3 bases, and the junction held 1 base outside the gene matches. Germline V gene lookup returns CDR1 SGHDT and CDR2 YYEEEE. The CDR3 coding sequence is TGTGCCAGCAGCTCGACTAGCGGGGGCTACGAGCAGTACTTC. It translates to CASSSTSGGYEQYF.

This chain's CDR3 is CAWSRQVGNTEAFF. The CDR3 DNA sequence: TGTGCCTGGAGCCGACAGGTGGGGAACACTGAAGCTTTCTTT. The chain combines TRBV30 with TRBJ1-1; D might be TRBD1 (6 bases). The germline V gene has CDR1 GTSNPN and CDR2 SVGIG (reference sequence). V lost 3 bases and J 1 base, leaving 12 bases between the germline ends. The CDR3 is made up of 14 amino acids.

This clone was observed a single time. The chain links TRBV19 to TRBJ1-5; 8 bases line up with TRBD1. V lost 5 bases to trimming and J lost 5 bases; unmatched junction nucleotides: 8. CDR1 and CDR2 from the germline V gene are LNHDA and SQIVND (reference sequence). CDR3 length: 15 amino acids. DNA for the CDR3: TGTGCCAGTAGTCTCAGACAGGGGCTCGATCAGCCCCAGCATTTT. It is translated as CASSLRQGLDQPQHF.

The V and J genes are TRBV19 and TRBJ2-3; 13 bases fit TRBD2. The CDR3 has 18 amino acids. Germline V CDR1 and CDR2: LNHDA, SQIVND (reference sequence). V shed 3 bases, J shed 5 bases, and the junction held 11 bases outside the gene matches. The CDR3 spells CASSIRGLAGALEDTQYF. CDR3 in DNA: TGTGCCAGTAGTATTCGTGGACTAGCGGGGGCCCTAGAAGATACGCAGTATTTT.

This clone was seen once. The chain links TRBV5-1 to TRBJ2-1; possible D gene TRBD1, 6 bases. CDR1 SGHRS and CDR2 YFSETQ come from the germline V gene. CDR3 length: 16 amino acids. V lost 4 bases and J lost 2, with 16 bases in between. The CDR3 sequence: CASSPRTAPTYNEQFF. The CDR3 DNA sequence: TGCGCCAGCAGCCCCCGGACAGCGCCCACCTACAATGAGCAGTTCTTC.

This clone was found a few times. CDR3 nucleotides: TGCGCCAGCAGCTTCGGGCTAGCGGGCACAGATACGCAGTATTTT. Its translation: CASSFGLAGTDTQYF. The chain carries TRBV5-1 and TRBJ2-3; 7 nucleotides match TRBD2. The germline V gene has CDR1 SGHRS and CDR2 YFSETQ. V gave up 2 bases and J gave up 1 base; unmatched junction bases: 4. This CDR3 is built from 15 residues.

The rearrangement links TRBV19 to TRBJ1-5; TRBD1 matches 9 bases. This CDR3 is 17 amino acids long. The V gene end was trimmed by 3 bases and the J gene end by 1 base; junction bases not matched to a gene: 7. Germline-derived CDR1 and CDR2 are LNHDA and SQIVND (reference sequence). This CDR3 reads CASSITGQGTSNQPQHF. The CDR3 region has the DNA TGTGCCAGTAGTATTACGGGACAGGGAACGAGCAATCAGCCCCAGCATTTT.

V is TRBV7-3 and J is TRBJ1-6; TRBD1 matches 12 bases. This CDR3 has 14 residues. Trimming removed 6 bases from V and 8 bases from J; junction bases left unmatched: 2. Looked up from germline, CDR1 is SGHTA and CDR2 is FQGTGA. CDR3 coding DNA: TGTGCCAGCAGGGGACAGGGGGCTGATTCACCCCTCCACTTT. Protein sequence: CASRGQGADSPLHF.

The chain couples TRBV13 to TRBJ2-7, with TRBD1 identical over 8 bases. The CDR3 covers 13 residues. Losses at the gene ends were 6 bases for V and 4 bases for J; bases not matched to a gene: 5. Germline V gives CDR1 PRHDT, CDR2 FYEKMQ (reference sequence). CDR3 sequence reads: CASRRQGRYEQYF. The CDR3, as DNA: TGTGCCAGCAGGCGACAGGGGAGGTACGAGCAGTACTTC.

A note on this clone: This CDR3 is also generated by other DNA sequences in the sample. The gene calls are TRBV7-9 and TRBJ1-2, with TRBD1 matching 8 bases. From germline, CDR1 is SEHNR and CDR2 FQNEAQ (reference sequence). J was trimmed by 8 bases and V by 5 bases; bases with no gene match: 4. CDR3 length: 12 amino acids. CDR3 bases: TGTGCCAGCAGCCAAGGACAGGGAGGCTACACCTTC. It translates to CASSQGQGGYTF.

This chain joins TRBV5-1 and TRBJ2-3; 8 bases align to TRBD1. V lost 2 bases, J lost 3 bases, and 8 bases stayed unmatched. Germline V CDR1 and CDR2: SGHRS, YFSETQ. The CDR3 has 16 residues. The CDR3 reads CASSFGLRGRTDTQYF. DNA of the CDR3: TGCGCCAGCAGCTTCGGTCTCAGGGGGCGGACAGATACGCAGTATTTT. The variable domain in full, with the rest retrieved from reference TRBV5-1 and TRBJ2-3, is KAGVTQTPRYLIKTRGQQVTLSCSPISGHRSVSWYQQTPGQGLQFLFEYFSETQRNKGNFPGRFSGRQFSNSRSEMNVSTLELGDSALYLCASSFGLRGRTDTQYFGPGTRLTVL.

The chain joins TRBV29-1 to TRBJ1-4, with D tentatively TRBD1 (6 bases). Germline V gives CDR1 SQVTM, CDR2 ANQGSEA. This CDR3 is built from 14 residues. V was cut by 6 bases and J by 4 bases, with 15 bases left in between. The CDR3 sequence: CSVRGQSINEKLFF. In nucleotides, the CDR3 is TGCAGCGTCCGTGGACAGAGTATTAATGAAAAACTGTTTTTT.

The V gene is TRBV30, the J gene TRBJ1-4; 9 nucleotides agree with TRBD1. V lost 2 bases to trimming and J lost 8 bases; unmatched junction nucleotides: 6. CDR1 and CDR2 (germline): GTSNPN, SVGIG (reference sequence). The CDR3 has 14 amino acids. This CDR3 reads CAWSKPGQGEKLFF. The CDR3 bases are TGTGCCTGGAGTAAACCGGGACAGGGCGAAAAACTGTTTTTT.

CDR3 region: CASSFWAANEKLFF. CDR3 coding DNA: TGTGCCAGCAGCTTCTGGGCCGCTAATGAAAAACTGTTTTTT. The chain recombines TRBV7-9 with TRBJ1-4; no firm D call. CDR1 is SEHNR and CDR2 is FQNEAQ in the germline V gene (reference sequence). V shed 3 bases and J shed 3 bases, with 8 bases lying between them. The CDR3 is 14 amino acids.

The genes are TRBV6-1 and TRBJ1-2; TRBD1 aligns across 7 bases. The CDR3 extends over 17 amino acids. Germline assignment: CDR1 MNHNS and CDR2 SASEGT. V was pared by 2 bases and J by 3 bases, with 12 bases of the junction left unmatched. This CDR3 is CASSELVGGVEYYGYTF. The CDR3 DNA reads TGTGCCAGCAGTGAATTGGTAGGGGGCGTAGAGTACTATGGCTACACCTTC.

V is TRBV27 and J is TRBJ1-2; D is perhaps TRBD1 (5 bases). The germline gives CDR1 MNHEY, CDR2 SMNVEV (reference sequence). There are 13 residues in the CDR3. Trimming removed 2 bases at V and 4 bases at J, with 8 bases between. This chain's CDR3 is CASSLAGGYGYTF. CDR3 coding DNA: TGTGCCAGCAGTTTAGCGGGGGGCTATGGCTACACCTTC.